This paragraph reports one T cell receptor (beta chain). Its antigen is still unknown. For TCR beta libraries, about 2 micrograms of genomic DNA were obtained from cryopreserved PBMCs. There are 18 residues in the CDR3. Germline CDR1 is SGHRS and CDR2 is YFSETQ. With 0 bases clipped from V and 2 bases from J, the junction kept 4 bases outside the gene matches. This entry belongs to a study of cytotoxic CD8 clonotypes in ibrutinib-treated CLL. Study results and limitations: Clonality (at baseline) was higher than in age-matched healthy donors and tracked circulating CD8+ T-cell counts.

A 1 in 200,000 to 1 in 1 million T cell depth was the sequencing target. Profiled with immunoSEQ multiplex PCR; TCRdb holds only in-frame clones, not every one. This table holds 250,000 to 350,000 clones, 65% to 85% found once. This receptor was obtained from a human donor with chronic lymphocytic leukemia. The sequences come from PBMCs, collected at disease progression, from a patient treated with ibrutinib. J is TRBJ2-1 and V is TRBV5-1, with 14 bases that match TRBD2. CDR3 loop: CASSLGLAGGGPYNEQFF. In DNA, the CDR3 is TGCGCCAGCAGCTTGGGACTAGCGGGAGGGGGGCCCTACAATGAGCAGTTCTTC.